Each of the 8 T cell receptor beta chains below was sequenced from the same sample in a study of CD8 T cells in Susac syndrome. Random hexamers were used to reverse transcribe the RNA input (roughly 0.5 to 1 ug). TCRdb re-called the immunoSEQ multiplex PCR reads with MiXCR, one entry per CDR3 protein. The table shows 180,000 or so distinct CDR3 sequences, with about 94% occurring only once. The sequenced sample was CD4+ T cells from PBMCs. The source of these receptors is a human donor in good health.

Only one count was recorded for this clonotype. A read error may account for a junction end that differs from germline. This chain joins TRBV4-1 and TRBJ2-7; 7 positions agree with TRBD2. Germline assignment: CDR1 MGHRA and CDR2 YSYEKL. This CDR3 spans 15 amino acids. The chain's CDR3 is CASSQGEGPLFGLNF. CDR3 nucleotide sequence: TGCGCCAGCAGCCAAGGGGAGGGACCCCTTTTTGGACTAAACTTC.

The gene calls are TRBV9 and TRBJ2-2, with 8 bases matching TRBD2. Germline trimming cut 3 bases from V and 1 base from J; bases unmatched to any gene: 2. CDR1 and CDR2 (germline): SGDLS, YYNGEE. This CDR3 is built from 15 residues. CDR3 in amino acids: CASSGLAQNTGELFF. Here the CDR3 DNA reads TGTGCCAGCAGCGGACTAGCGCAGAACACCGGGGAGCTGTTTTTT.

As for this clonotype: The junction does not match germline at one end; this may be a read error. The chain uses TRBV6-2 or TRBV6-3 and TRBJ2-1, with D hard to call. CDR3 length equals 12 residues. Germline V CDR1 and CDR2: MNHEY, SVGEGT. For the CDR3, the DNA is TGTGCCAGCAGTTACTCCAACAATGAGCAGTTCTTC. This sequence encodes CASSYSNNEQFF.

The chain couples TRBV9 to TRBJ2-7; TRBD1 agrees at 7 bases. Trimming took 0 bases from V and 2 from J; bases not matched to a gene: 5. CDR3 length equals 15 residues. Germline V CDR1 and CDR2: SGDLS, YYNGEE. The CDR3 loop reads CASSVAGTAPYEQYF. As DNA, the CDR3 is TGTGCCAGCAGCGTAGCGGGGACAGCTCCCTACGAGCAGTACTTC.

V is TRBV20-1 and J is TRBJ2-2, with D hard to call. The CDR3 length is 13 residues. V was shortened by 3 bases and J by 7 bases, with 12 bases between the two germline ends. Germline V gene sequence: CDR1 DFQATT, CDR2 SNEGSKA (reference sequence). CDR3 region: CSASKVAGGELFF. The DNA for the CDR3 is TGCAGTGCTAGTAAGGTAGCAGGCGGGGAGCTGTTTTTT.

The chain combines TRBV7-9 with TRBJ2-7; 12 nucleotides match TRBD2. V lost 2 bases, J lost 3 bases, and 5 bases stayed unmatched. The V gene's germline CDR1 is SEHNR and CDR2 FQNEAQ (reference sequence). This CDR3 has 16 amino acids. CDR3 sequence (DNA): TGTGCCAGCAGCTTAACCCGGACTAGCGGGAACTACGAGCAGTACTTC. Translating it yields CASSLTRTSGNYEQYF.

This clonotype was seen once. The J gene is TRBJ2-7, the V gene TRBV28, with 8 bases aligning to TRBD1. CDR1 is MDHEN, CDR2 SYDVKM, per germline. The CDR3 runs to 16 residues. With V trimmed by 4 bases and J by 0 bases, 8 bases remained unmatched. The CDR3 DNA reads TGTGCCAGCAGTTCGACCGGACAGGGAAACTCCTACGAGCAGTACTTC. This encodes CASSSTGQGNSYEQYF.

J is TRBJ2-3 and V is TRBV15; 9 bases fit TRBD1. CDR1 LNHNV and CDR2 YYDKDF come from the germline V gene (reference sequence). V lost 0 bases to trimming and J lost 1 base; unmatched junction nucleotides: 2. The CDR3 has 16 residues. The CDR3 nucleotides read TGTGCCACCAGCAGAGATAGACAGGGGGGCACAGATACGCAGTATTTT. Its protein product is CATSRDRQGGTDTQYF.